Listed below are T cell receptor beta chains from one sample, sequenced in a study of regulatory T cells in long-lasting Graves disease. Via MiXCR, TCRdb re-called the multiplex PCR reads, giving one row per CDR3 protein. This table has about 430,000 distinct CDR3 sequences, around 16% appearing once. The data also belong to a second study, concerning T cells in Graves' hyperthyroidism and ophthalmopathy.

Sequences were derived from peripheral blood mononuclear cells (PBMCs), sampled at new diagnosis, from a patient treated with antithyroid drugs. These receptors all come from a woman aged 35 to 49 with Graves disease. CDR3s include the opening cysteine and the closing phenylalanine or tryptophan. The D gene is left open where the match is weak. Only some rows state a clone size, as once, few, many or a class for expanded clones.

CDR3 DNA	CDR3 protein	V gene	J gene	D gene	clone size
TGTGCCAGCAGCCCCCGAGTCGCGTCCGCGAACACCGGGGAGCTGTTTTTT	CASSPRVASANTGELFF	TRBV9	TRBJ2-2	NA	NA
TGCGCCAGCAGCTTGGCCGGGACAGGCACAGATACGCAGTATTTT	CASSLAGTGTDTQYF	TRBV5-1	TRBJ2-3	TRBD1	many
TGTGCCAGCAGTTGGGGGGGGGCTCCTTACAATGAGCAGTTCTTC	CASSWGGAPYNEQFF	TRBV27	TRBJ2-1	NA	NA
TGTGCCAGCAGCTTAATGCAGGGGGCTAGAGAGACCCAGTACTTC	CASSLMQGARETQYF	TRBV13	TRBJ2-5	TRBD1	many
TGTGCCAGCTCACCACCGGCAGGGGGACACGAAGCTTTCTTT	CASSPPAGGHEAFF	TRBV18	TRBJ1-1	TRBD1	NA
TGTGCCAGTAGTATAACACCCTCAAGCACAGATACGCAGTATTTT	CASSITPSSTDTQYF	TRBV19	TRBJ2-3	NA	NA
TGTGCCAGCAGAATTACGGACAGGGGTCGGAATTCACCCCTCCACTTT	CASRITDRGRNSPLHF	TRBV6-1	TRBJ1-6	TRBD1	many
TGCAGTGCTAGGTCCGAGCGGGAGTACTTC	CSARSEREYF	TRBV20-1	TRBJ2-4	NA	few
TGTGCCAGCAGTCCCTCCATTAATCCCTATGGCTACACCTTC	CASSPSINPYGYTF	TRBV27	TRBJ1-2	NA	many
TGTGCCAGCAGTTACACCCACCCTGATACAGGGGGCTACGGCAATGAGCAGTTCTTC	CASSYTHPDTGGYGNEQFF	TRBV6-5	TRBJ2-1	TRBD1	few
TGTGCCAGCAGTGTTTACAACCAAGAGACCCAGTACTTC	CASSVYNQETQYF	TRBV2	TRBJ2-5	NA	many
TGCGCCAGCGGGGGCTTAGCGGGAGCGAACACCGGGGAGCTGTTTTTT	CASGGLAGANTGELFF	TRBV5-1	TRBJ2-2	TRBD2	NA
TGTGCCAGCAGCAACAGAAGGAACCCCGGGGAGCTGTTTTTT	CASSNRRNPGELFF	TRBV14	TRBJ2-2	NA	few
TGCGCCAGCAGCCCCCTACAGGGTCAGGGATCTGAAGCTTTCTTT	CASSPLQGQGSEAFF	TRBV5-1	TRBJ1-1	NA	NA
TGTGCCACCAGCAGGACAGGGTCCGGGGATACGCAGTATTTT	CATSRTGSGDTQYF	TRBV15	TRBJ2-3	TRBD1	many
TGTGCCAGCAGCGGCCTTGGACAGGGGGCCTACAATGAGCAGTTCTTC	CASSGLGQGAYNEQFF	TRBV9	TRBJ2-1	TRBD1	many
TGTGCCTGGAGTGTATTGGGCAGCGATGAAAAACTGTTTTTT	CAWSVLGSDEKLFF	TRBV30	TRBJ1-4	NA	many
TGTGCCAGCAGTGACTGGGGAACCTACGAGCAGTACTTC	CASSDWGTYEQYF	TRBV2	TRBJ2-7	NA	many
TGTGCCAGCAGCTTAGTCGGGCAGGGACAGCCCCAGCATTTT	CASSLVGQGQPQHF	TRBV7-2	TRBJ1-5	NA	many
TGTGCCAGCAACTTAGTTTTCAATAGCAATCAGCCCCAGCATTTT	CASNLVFNSNQPQHF	TRBV7-8	TRBJ1-5	NA	few
TGTGCCAGCAGTTTCGGGGGGGAGGGCAATCAGCCCCAGCATTTT	CASSFGGEGNQPQHF	TRBV28	TRBJ1-5	NA	many
TGTGCCAGCAGTATGGGTGCGGGCAACTCCTACGAGCAGTACTTC	CASSMGAGNSYEQYF	TRBV7-2	TRBJ2-7	NA	NA
TGTGCCACCAGTGGAAGCGGTGAGCAGTTCTTC	CATSGSGEQFF	TRBV24-1	TRBJ2-1	NA	NA
TGTGCCAGCAGTTACGGGGGAAGGGGCTACGAGCAGTACTTC	CASSYGGRGYEQYF	TRBV6-2/TRBV6-3	TRBJ2-7	NA	many
TGTGCCAGCAGCTTAAGGGTCCCCGACAGGGTTAGCAATCAGCCCCAGCATTTT	CASSLRVPDRVSNQPQHF	TRBV7-2	TRBJ1-5	TRBD1	many
TGTGCCAGCAGCCTTCTAGAGGGGCTCTCAGATACGCAGTATTTT	CASSLLEGLSDTQYF	TRBV7-6	TRBJ2-3	NA	many
TGCAGTGCTCCGGTAGCGGGTCCTAACCCCCCTTTCGGCGAGCAGTACTTC	CSAPVAGPNPPFGEQYF	TRBV20-1	TRBJ2-7	TRBD2	NA
TGTGCCAGCAGCCCCCGGGCTTCCCGGAATTCACCCCTCCACTTT	CASSPRASRNSPLHF	TRBV9	TRBJ1-6	NA	few
TGCAGTGCTACCACGGGACAGGGGACTGGGGCCAACGTCCTGACTTTC	CSATTGQGTGANVLTF	TRBV20-1	TRBJ2-6	TRBD1	many
TGCGCCAGCAGCCAAGATGGTTTCTCCAAGGATACGCAGTATTTT	CASSQDGFSKDTQYF	TRBV4-1	TRBJ2-3	NA	NA
TGTGCCAACTCACCAGGGGCAGGGGAGAATACGCAGTATTTT	CANSPGAGENTQYF	TRBV18	TRBJ2-3	NA	NA
TGTGCCAGCAGCGATCAGCCCCTCGCCGCTTTCTTT	CASSDQPLAAFF	TRBV11-2	TRBJ1-1	NA	many
TGTGCCATCAGCCAAGGGATCCCGCGCAACGAGCAGTACTTC	CAISQGIPRNEQYF	TRBV10-3	TRBJ2-7	NA	many
TGCAGTGCTAGAGCCCCGAGTTCCTACAATGAGCAGTTCTTC	CSARAPSSYNEQFF	TRBV20-1	TRBJ2-1	NA	NA
TGTGCCAGCAGCTCCGGGACTAGCGGGAATTACAATGAGCAGTTCTTC	CASSSGTSGNYNEQFF	TRBV11-3	TRBJ2-1	TRBD2	NA
TGCGCCAGCAGCTTGGAACAGGGGAGGGATACGCAGTATTTT	CASSLEQGRDTQYF	TRBV5-1	TRBJ2-3	NA	many
TGCGCCAGCAGCCAGGAACCACTAGCGGGAGCCTACAATGAGCAGTTCTTC	CASSQEPLAGAYNEQFF	TRBV4-1	TRBJ2-1	TRBD2	NA
TGTGCCAGCAGACAGGGAAGCACAGATACGCAGTATTTT	CASRQGSTDTQYF	TRBV12-3/TRBV12-4	TRBJ2-3	NA	many
TGCGCCAGCAGCCGGTCACCGAACACCGGGGAGCTGTTTTTT	CASSRSPNTGELFF	TRBV4-3	TRBJ2-2	NA	NA
TGTGCCAGCCCAACGGAGACTAGCGGGAGTGGTTACGAGCAGTACTTC	CASPTETSGSGYEQYF	TRBV7-9	TRBJ2-7	TRBD2	once
TGCAGCGTTAAGGGACTAGCGGAAAAGGGTACCGGGGAGCTGTTTTTT	CSVKGLAEKGTGELFF	TRBV29-1	TRBJ2-2	TRBD2	few
TGTGCCAGTAGTATAGTCGGGTCCCAGGGGACCCAGTACTTC	CASSIVGSQGTQYF	TRBV19	TRBJ2-5	NA	NA
TGTGCCAGCAGCCAGGGTCAGGGATGGAATCAGCCCCAGCATTTT	CASSQGQGWNQPQHF	TRBV3-1	TRBJ1-5	NA	many
TGCGCCAGCACCCCCTCGGGGCGGGAGGCGACAGATACGCAGTATTTT	CASTPSGREATDTQYF	TRBV10-2	TRBJ2-3	TRBD2	many
TGTGCCAGCAGCGCGGGGAGCACCCGAGGTTACGAGCAGTACTTC	CASSAGSTRGYEQYF	TRBV12-3/TRBV12-4	TRBJ2-7	NA	many
TGTGCCAGCAGCGCCCGGACAGGGGGCGGTGAGACCCAGTACTTC	CASSARTGGGETQYF	TRBV11-3	TRBJ2-5	TRBD1	many
TGTGCCAGCTGCCCCCGACAGGGGAGTGAAGCTTTCTTT	CASCPRQGSEAFF	TRBV3-1	TRBJ1-1	TRBD1	NA
TGTGCCAGCAGCTTAGTTTCGGGGGGCCGCACAGATACGCAGTATTTT	CASSLVSGGRTDTQYF	TRBV7-9	TRBJ2-3	NA	NA
TGTGCCAGCAGTTACTCGGGTTACAGTCCCTACGAGCAGTACTTC	CASSYSGYSPYEQYF	TRBV6-5	TRBJ2-7	NA	few
TGTGCCAGCAGTAGCCGGGACAGCTACAATGAGCAGTTCTTC	CASSSRDSYNEQFF	TRBV27	TRBJ2-1	TRBD1	many
TGTGCCAGCAGCTTAGCGCTTGGGGGTAGAGAGCAGTTCTTC	CASSLALGGREQFF	TRBV7-6	TRBJ2-1	NA	NA
TGTGCCACAAAACCAGGGGCGAGCACAGATACGCAGTATTTT	CATKPGASTDTQYF	TRBV2	TRBJ2-3	NA	many
TGCAGTGCTAGGGTAGCGACGTACGAGCAGTACTTC	CSARVATYEQYF	TRBV20-1	TRBJ2-7	NA	many